This is a list of T cell receptor beta chains from one sample in a study of blood T cell repertoires in COVID-19. Clones were read by immunoSEQ multiplex PCR, and TCRdb kept only the in-frame ones, dropping some. The table includes 140,000 to 150,000 clones, more than 70% detected once. The sequencing input was peripheral blood. Receptor source: a human donor in a cohort sampled during active COVID-19. Both conserved end residues are part of each CDR3. A D gene is named only where the DNA matches it firmly. Clone sizes are given selectively: once, few, many, or a class where the clone is expanded.

size	V	J	D	DNA	CDR3
-	TRBV28	TRBJ1-1	-	TGTGCCAGCAGCCTCAATTTACAGGACCTTTTCTTT	CASSLNLQDLFF
once	TRBV11-3	TRBJ1-1	-	TGTGCCAGCAGCTCTTACAAGAACACTGAAGCTTTCTTT	CASSSYKNTEAFF
-	TRBV7-8	TRBJ2-1	TRBD2	TGTGCCAGCAGCTTAGTGGTTAGCGGGGGTGATAATGAGCAGTTCTTC	CASSLVVSGGDNEQFF
-	TRBV6-5	TRBJ2-4	-	TGTGCCAGCAGTCCTCAGGCGGGGGCGGTTAACATTCAGTACTTC	CASSPQAGAVNIQYF
-	TRBV6-5	TRBJ1-1	-	TGTGCCAGCAGTTACTCGAGGTCGGGGGGCACTGAAGCTTTCTTT	CASSYSRSGGTEAFF
-	TRBV6-5	TRBJ2-2	-	TGTGCCAGCAGGGCCAGCGTCAGTGGCGGGGAGCTGTTTTTT	CASRASVSGGELFF
-	TRBV5-1	TRBJ2-1	-	TGCGCCAGCAGCTTGGGCGGAAGCTCCTACAATGAGCAGTTCTTC	CASSLGGSSYNEQFF
-	TRBV16	TRBJ2-7	TRBD2	TGTGCCAGCAGCCCCCTCTCCGGGACTAGCGGAGCTACCTACGAGCAGTACTTC	CASSPLSGTSGATYEQYF
-	TRBV7-9	TRBJ2-7	TRBD1	TGTGCCAGCAGCGCGGCGGCGGGACAGGGGTACGAGCAGTACTTC	CASSAAAGQGYEQYF
once	TRBV11-3	TRBJ2-1	-	TGTGCCAGCAGCCAAGCAGGGAATGAGCAGTTCTTC	CASSQAGNEQFF
few	TRBV14	TRBJ2-1	-	TGTGCCAGCAGCCAGCTAGCTACCAATGAGCAGTTCTTC	CASSQLATNEQFF
once	TRBV15	TRBJ1-1	-	TGTGCCACCACCACTAAGACGGTCTCGGGTGAAGCTTTCTTT	CATTTKTVSGEAFF
-	TRBV19	TRBJ2-2	-	TGTGCCAGTAGGCGAGGCTGGGCCGGGGAGCTGTTTTTT	CASRRGWAGELFF
-	TRBV5-1	TRBJ2-1	-	TGCGCCAGCAGCTTGGTTTCGGGGGTCCCCTACAATGAGCAGTTCTTC	CASSLVSGVPYNEQFF
once	TRBV7-9	TRBJ2-5	-	TGTGCCAGCAGTACAGGGTTGTTCGAGACCCAGTACTTC	CASSTGLFETQYF
-	TRBV5-1	TRBJ1-1	-	TGCGCCAGTTCCCAGGCTATGAACACTGAAGCTTTCTTT	CASSQAMNTEAFF